This TCR beta chain emerged from a study of blood T cells in healthy people across ages. Study-wide results and caveats: Expanded clonotype shifts may have been confounded, as the donors had an unknown CMV status.

This CDR3 region has 16 residues. V lost 0 bases, J lost 2 bases, and 14 bases lay in between. The V gene's germline CDR1 is MGHRA and CDR2 YSYEKL. Comments on this clonotype: Antigen: not known.

The use of a sample-barcoded 5' primer and a J-beta primer mix characterized a second PCR of about 7 to 12 cycles. MiXCR was run by TCRdb on the 5' RACE reads, yielding one entry per CDR3 protein. The sample includes about 1.5 million distinct CDR3 sequences, 40% to 45% of them seen just once. The sequenced material came from blood. The J gene is TRBJ2-7, the V gene TRBV4-1; D is ambiguous. The TCR originated in a woman younger than 35 in good health. The CDR3 region has the DNA TGCGCCAGCAGCCAAGATCCCCAGTCCTCTCCCTACGAGCAGTACTTC. It is translated as CASSQDPQSSPYEQYF.